This T cell receptor (beta chain) was identified in a study of blood T cells in healthy people across ages. Study summary: About one barcoded beta molecule per two T cells was captured by template switching. Study outcomes and limitations: More naive CD4+ cells and higher diversity were found in long-lived than in aged donors.

CDR3 length equals 13 residues. Germline CDR1 is SGHRS and CDR2 is YFSETQ. It was with a sample-barcoded 5' primer and a J-beta primer mix that a second PCR of about 6 to 12 cycles was run. TCRdb redid the calling of the 5' RACE reads with MiXCR, one entry per CDR3 protein. The sample lists around 1,000,000 distinct CDR3 sequences, 20% to 25% occurring once. Comments on this clonotype: Its specificity is unknown. One end of the junction fails to match germline, which may point to a read error.

These data are also associated with another study on T cells of mothers and their children. From that report: Every mother produced more than 8.5 million TCR beta CDR3 reads, whereas every child provided 2.5 million to 3 million. Thymic selection, a shaping force on TCR recombination output, acts similarly in related and unrelated pairs.

The chain joins TRBV5-1 to TRBJ2-2, with 9 bases aligning to TRBD1. Sample: blood. The origin of this receptor is a girl aged 2-10 years in good health. The CDR3 is CASSLDRGPDEIF. In DNA form, the CDR3 reads TGCGCCAGCAGCTTGGACAGGGGGCCCGACGAGATTTTT.